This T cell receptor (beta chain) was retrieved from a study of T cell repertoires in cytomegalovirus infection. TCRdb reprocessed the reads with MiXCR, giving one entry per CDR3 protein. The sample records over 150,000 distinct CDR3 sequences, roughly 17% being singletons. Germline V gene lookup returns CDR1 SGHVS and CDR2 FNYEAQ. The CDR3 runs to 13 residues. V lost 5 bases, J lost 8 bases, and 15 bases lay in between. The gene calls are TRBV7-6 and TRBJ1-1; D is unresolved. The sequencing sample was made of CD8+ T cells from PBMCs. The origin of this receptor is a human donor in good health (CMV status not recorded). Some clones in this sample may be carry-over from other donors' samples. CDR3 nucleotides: TGTGCCAGCAGCGCCGGACCGCCACTAGAAGCTTTCTTT. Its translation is CASSAGPPLEAFF.